A selection of T cell receptor beta chains follows, all from one sample in a study of shared clonotypes between healthy human individuals. Profiling relied on immunoSEQ multiplex PCR, and the TCRdb table lists in-frame clones only, not all of them. The table lists millions of clones, over 85% of them singletons, with 0.13% in the top ten. Material for sequencing was naive CD4+ T cells sorted from blood. These receptors all come from a man aged 18 to 29 in good health. Each CDR3 is given with its conserved first and last residue.

j_gene: TRBJ1-1; v_gene: TRBV7-9; len: 15; CDR3aa: CASSLEGWGNTEAFF
j_gene: TRBJ2-7; v_gene: TRBV7-2; len: 16; CDR3aa: CASSFAPLSGGNEQYF
j_gene: TRBJ2-7; v_gene: TRBV6-5; len: 14; CDR3aa: CASSYSADIYEQYF
j_gene: TRBJ2-7; v_gene: TRBV5-1; len: 16; CDR3aa: CASSLEPTGMGYEQYF
j_gene: TRBJ1-1; v_gene: TRBV6-4; len: 14; CDR3aa: CASRAGTGGTEAFF
j_gene: TRBJ1-1; v_gene: TRBV6-1; len: 13; CDR3aa: CASRRSLNTEAFF
j_gene: TRBJ2-3; v_gene: TRBV7-2; len: 13; CDR3aa: CASSLGTPDTQYF
j_gene: TRBJ1-2; v_gene: TRBV6-5; len: 15; CDR3aa: CASRAGLSSFYGYTF
j_gene: TRBJ2-5; v_gene: TRBV2; len: 13; CDR3aa: CASARGLQETQYF
j_gene: TRBJ2-3; v_gene: TRBV5-4; len: 17; CDR3aa: CASSLGGLAGSTDTQYF
j_gene: TRBJ2-7; v_gene: TRBV11-3; len: 14; CDR3aa: CASSPGGDKHEQYF
j_gene: TRBJ2-7; v_gene: TRBV29-1; len: 13; CDR3aa: CSVQSGRFYEQYF
j_gene: TRBJ2-2; v_gene: TRBV19; len: 13; CDR3aa: CASSWQGPGELFF
j_gene: TRBJ2-7; v_gene: TRBV7-6; len: 16; CDR3aa: CASSFPGGLSEGEQYF
j_gene: TRBJ1-6; v_gene: TRBV18; len: 14; CDR3aa: CASSQGVFNSPLHF
j_gene: TRBJ1-1; v_gene: TRBV18; len: 15; CDR3aa: CASSSLGGMNTEAFF
j_gene: TRBJ1-1; v_gene: TRBV5-5; len: 15; CDR3aa: CASSLVSTMNTEAFF
j_gene: TRBJ2-7; v_gene: TRBV5-1; len: 13; CDR3aa: CASSPQGAGEQYF
j_gene: TRBJ2-4; v_gene: TRBV11-2; len: 14; CDR3aa: CASSLEFVRNIQYF
j_gene: TRBJ2-7; v_gene: TRBV7-2; len: 14; CDR3aa: CASSPWAGTYEQYF
j_gene: TRBJ1-1; v_gene: TRBV19; len: 15; CDR3aa: CASIDGGTGGTEAFF
j_gene: TRBJ2-2; v_gene: TRBV5-1; len: 18; CDR3aa: CASSLKPRTTQSTGELFF
j_gene: TRBJ2-7; v_gene: TRBV19; len: 12; CDR3aa: CASTLDRDEQYF
j_gene: TRBJ2-1; v_gene: TRBV7-3; len: 14; CDR3aa: CASSFGQGINEQFF
j_gene: TRBJ2-2; v_gene: TRBV30; len: 14; CDR3aa: CAWGFSVGTGELFF
j_gene: TRBJ2-1; v_gene: TRBV5-4; len: 14; CDR3aa: CASSSYYRVNEQFF
j_gene: TRBJ2-3; v_gene: TRBV9; len: 15; CDR3aa: CASSVEGPPTDTQYF
j_gene: TRBJ1-4; v_gene: TRBV19; len: 11; CDR3aa: CASRSNEKLFF
j_gene: TRBJ1-6; v_gene: TRBV2; len: 13; CDR3aa: CASKTGVASPLHF
j_gene: TRBJ2-5; v_gene: TRBV7-2; len: 17; CDR3aa: CASSPIEAGGPRETQYF
j_gene: TRBJ2-7; v_gene: TRBV7-2; len: 14; CDR3aa: CASSRDRGIYEQYF
j_gene: TRBJ1-2; v_gene: TRBV6-5; len: 15; CDR3aa: CASSYSTGGSYGYTF
j_gene: TRBJ1-1; v_gene: TRBV2; len: 11; CDR3aa: CASMMGTEAFF
j_gene: TRBJ2-7; v_gene: TRBV29-1; len: 12; CDR3aa: CSVDRGQSEQYF
j_gene: TRBJ1-5; v_gene: TRBV7-2; len: 15; CDR3aa: CASSLGSGGNQPQHF
j_gene: TRBJ2-7; v_gene: TRBV29-1; len: 11; CDR3aa: CSVRQSSEQYF
j_gene: TRBJ1-2; v_gene: TRBV28; len: 16; CDR3aa: CASSPTPGPPLYGYTF
j_gene: TRBJ2-2; v_gene: TRBV4-3; len: 15; CDR3aa: CASSQDLLNTGELFF
j_gene: TRBJ1-6; v_gene: TRBV2; len: 15; CDR3aa: CASNGGRGGNSPLHF
j_gene: TRBJ1-1; v_gene: TRBV10-3; len: 13; CDR3aa: CAITGFEGTEAFF
j_gene: TRBJ1-5; v_gene: TRBV27; len: 13; CDR3aa: CASSRVRNQPQHF
j_gene: TRBJ2-7; v_gene: TRBV5-5; len: 17; CDR3aa: CASSFLAQGITSYEQYF
j_gene: TRBJ1-4; v_gene: TRBV7-2; len: 12; CDR3aa: CASSLAGSVLFF
j_gene: TRBJ2-7; v_gene: TRBV9; len: 15; CDR3aa: CASSVAPLAAYEQYF
j_gene: TRBJ1-1; v_gene: TRBV5-4; len: 14; CDR3aa: CASSLRGLGTEAFF
j_gene: TRBJ2-7; v_gene: TRBV28; len: 15; CDR3aa: CASSPDRVAFYEQYF
j_gene: TRBJ2-7; v_gene: TRBV5-1; len: 14; CDR3aa: CASSFRGSFYEQYF
j_gene: TRBJ2-7; v_gene: TRBV5-4; len: 14; CDR3aa: CASSLGQGADEQYF
j_gene: TRBJ2-5; v_gene: TRBV25-1; len: 14; CDR3aa: CASSGDTTWETQYF